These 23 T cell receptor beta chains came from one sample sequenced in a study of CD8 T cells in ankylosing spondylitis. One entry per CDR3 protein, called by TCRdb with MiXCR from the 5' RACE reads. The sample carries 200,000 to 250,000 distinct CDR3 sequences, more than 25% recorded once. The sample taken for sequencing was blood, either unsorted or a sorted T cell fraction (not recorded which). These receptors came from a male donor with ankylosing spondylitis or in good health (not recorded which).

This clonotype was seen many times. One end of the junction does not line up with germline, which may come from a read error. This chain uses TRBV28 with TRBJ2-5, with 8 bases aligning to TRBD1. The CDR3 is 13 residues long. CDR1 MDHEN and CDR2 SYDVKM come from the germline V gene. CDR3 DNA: TGTGCTAGCAGCTTGACAGGGGTTCAGACCCAGTACTTC. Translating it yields CASSLTGVQTQYF.

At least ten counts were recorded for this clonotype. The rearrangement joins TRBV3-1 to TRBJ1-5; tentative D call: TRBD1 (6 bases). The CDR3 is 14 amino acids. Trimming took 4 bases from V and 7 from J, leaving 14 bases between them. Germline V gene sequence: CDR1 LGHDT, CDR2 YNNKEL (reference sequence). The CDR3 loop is CASSRGQGGQPQHF. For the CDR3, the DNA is TGTGCCAGCAGCCGTGGACAAGGGGGACAGCCCCAGCATTTT.

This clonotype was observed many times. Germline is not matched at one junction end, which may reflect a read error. The CDR3 sequence: CASSQKEGDSCPF. The CDR3 region has the DNA TGCGCCAGCAGCCAGAAGGAGGGGGACTCATGCCCGTTT. V usage is TRBV4-1 and J usage is TRBJ1-1, with a weak D call TRBD1 (6 bases). The CDR3 has 13 amino acids. Per the germline V gene, CDR1 is MGHRA and CDR2 is YSYEKL.

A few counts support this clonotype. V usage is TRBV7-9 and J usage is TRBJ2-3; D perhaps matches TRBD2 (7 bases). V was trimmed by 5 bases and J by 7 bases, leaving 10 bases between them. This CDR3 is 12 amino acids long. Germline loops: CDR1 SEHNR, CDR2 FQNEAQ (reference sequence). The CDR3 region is CASSAGGHTQYF. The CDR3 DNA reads TGTGCCAGCAGCGCCGGGGGGCATACGCAGTATTTT. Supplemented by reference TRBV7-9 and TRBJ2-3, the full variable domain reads DTGVSQNPRHKITKRGQNVTFRCDPISEHNRLYWYRQTLGQGPEFLTYFQNEAQLEKSRLLSDRFSAERPKGSFSTLEIQRTEQGDSAMYLCASSAGGHTQYFGPGTRLTVL.

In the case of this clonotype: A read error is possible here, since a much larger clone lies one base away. The chain's CDR3 is CSAGLEGVSGEQFF. The CDR3 DNA follows: TGCAGTGCAGGACTAGAGGGAGTTAGCGGCGAGCAGTTCTTC. The V and J genes are TRBV20-1 and TRBJ2-1; TRBD2 aligns across 7 bases. This CDR3 comprises 14 residues. Germline-derived CDR1 and CDR2 are DFQATT and SNEGSKA (reference sequence). V lost 6 bases, J lost 10 bases, and 15 bases stayed unmatched.

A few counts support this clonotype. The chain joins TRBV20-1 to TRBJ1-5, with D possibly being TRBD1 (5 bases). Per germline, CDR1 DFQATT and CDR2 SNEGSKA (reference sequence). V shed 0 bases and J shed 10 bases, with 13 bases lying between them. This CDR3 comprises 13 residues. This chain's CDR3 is CSAREGWGRPQHF. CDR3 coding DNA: TGCAGTGCTAGAGAGGGGTGGGGACGACCCCAGCATTTT.

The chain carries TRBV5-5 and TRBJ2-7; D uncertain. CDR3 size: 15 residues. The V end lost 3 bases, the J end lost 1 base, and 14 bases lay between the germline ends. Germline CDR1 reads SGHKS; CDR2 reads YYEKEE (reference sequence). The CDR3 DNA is TGTGCCAGCAGCTGGGGTCCAGACACGTCCTACGAGCAGTACTTC. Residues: CASSWGPDTSYEQYF.

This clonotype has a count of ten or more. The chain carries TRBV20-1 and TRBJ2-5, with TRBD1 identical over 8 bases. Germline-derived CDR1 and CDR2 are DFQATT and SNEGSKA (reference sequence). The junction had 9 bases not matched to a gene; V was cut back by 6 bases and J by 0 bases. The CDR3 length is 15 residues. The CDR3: CSAFGTGDYQETQYF. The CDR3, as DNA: TGCAGTGCCTTTGGGACAGGCGACTACCAAGAGACCCAGTACTTC.

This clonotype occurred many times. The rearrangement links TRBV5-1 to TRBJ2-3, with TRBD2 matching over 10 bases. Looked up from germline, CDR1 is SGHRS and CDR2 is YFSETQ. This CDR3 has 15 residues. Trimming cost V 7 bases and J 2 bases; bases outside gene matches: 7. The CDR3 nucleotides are TGCGCCAGCCGCGCACTAGCGGGACTCACAGATACGCAGTATTTT. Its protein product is CASRALAGLTDTQYF.

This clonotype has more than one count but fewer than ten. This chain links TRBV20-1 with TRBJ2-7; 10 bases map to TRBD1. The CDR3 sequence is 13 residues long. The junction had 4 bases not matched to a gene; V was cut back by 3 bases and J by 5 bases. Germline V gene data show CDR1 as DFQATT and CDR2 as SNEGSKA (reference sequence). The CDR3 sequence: CSARTGGGDEQYF. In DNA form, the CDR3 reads TGCAGTGCTAGGACAGGGGGCGGCGACGAGCAGTACTTC.

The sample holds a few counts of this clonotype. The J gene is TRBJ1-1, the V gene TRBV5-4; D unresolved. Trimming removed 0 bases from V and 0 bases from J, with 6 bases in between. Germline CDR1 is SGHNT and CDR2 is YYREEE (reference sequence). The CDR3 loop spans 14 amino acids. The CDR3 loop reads CASSLGTMNTEAFF. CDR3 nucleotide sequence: TGTGCCAGCAGCTTGGGGACTATGAACACTGAAGCTTTCTTT.

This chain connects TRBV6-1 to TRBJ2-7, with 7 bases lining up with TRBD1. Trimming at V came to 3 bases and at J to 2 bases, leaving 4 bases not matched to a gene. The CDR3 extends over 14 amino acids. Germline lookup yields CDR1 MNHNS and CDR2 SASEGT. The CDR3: CASSDYRGTYEQYF. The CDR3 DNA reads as TGTGCCAGCAGTGACTACAGGGGAACCTACGAGCAGTACTTC.

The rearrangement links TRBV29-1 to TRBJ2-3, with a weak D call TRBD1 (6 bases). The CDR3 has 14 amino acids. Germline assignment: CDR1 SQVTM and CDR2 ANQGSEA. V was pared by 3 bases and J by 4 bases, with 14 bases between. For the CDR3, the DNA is TGCAGCGTTGATGGGGTCGACAGGCCAGATACGCAGTATTTT. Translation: CSVDGVDRPDTQYF.

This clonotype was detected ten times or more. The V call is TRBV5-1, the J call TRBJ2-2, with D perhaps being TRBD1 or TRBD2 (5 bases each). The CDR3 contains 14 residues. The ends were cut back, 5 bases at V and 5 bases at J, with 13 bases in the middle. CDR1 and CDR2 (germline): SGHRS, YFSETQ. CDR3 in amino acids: CASRILGETGELFF. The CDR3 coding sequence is TGCGCCAGCAGAATCCTAGGGGAGACCGGGGAGCTGTTTTTT. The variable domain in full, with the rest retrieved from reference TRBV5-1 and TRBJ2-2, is KAGVTQTPRYLIKTRGQQVTLSCSPISGHRSVSWYQQTPGQGLQFLFEYFSETQRNKGNFPGRFSGRQFSNSRSEMNVSTLELGDSALYLCASRILGETGELFFGEGSRLTVL.

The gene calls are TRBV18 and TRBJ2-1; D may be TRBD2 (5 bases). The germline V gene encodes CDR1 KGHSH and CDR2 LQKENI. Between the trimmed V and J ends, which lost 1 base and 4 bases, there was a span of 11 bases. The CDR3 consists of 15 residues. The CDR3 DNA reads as TGTGCCAGCTCACCACTCCTTTCGGGATACAATGAGCAGTTCTTC. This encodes CASSPLLSGYNEQFF.

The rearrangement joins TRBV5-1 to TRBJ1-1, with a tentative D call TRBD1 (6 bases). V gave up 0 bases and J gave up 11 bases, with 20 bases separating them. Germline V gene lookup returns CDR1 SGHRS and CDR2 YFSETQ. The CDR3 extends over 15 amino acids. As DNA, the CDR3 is TGCGCCAGCAGCTTGGGAACAGGGTTCTTTAAGGGGGCTTTCTTT. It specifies CASSLGTGFFKGAFF. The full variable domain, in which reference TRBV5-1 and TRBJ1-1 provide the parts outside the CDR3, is KAGVTQTPRYLIKTRGQQVTLSCSPISGHRSVSWYQQTPGQGLQFLFEYFSETQRNKGNFPGRFSGRQFSNSRSEMNVSTLELGDSALYLCASSLGTGFFKGAFFGQGTRLTVV.

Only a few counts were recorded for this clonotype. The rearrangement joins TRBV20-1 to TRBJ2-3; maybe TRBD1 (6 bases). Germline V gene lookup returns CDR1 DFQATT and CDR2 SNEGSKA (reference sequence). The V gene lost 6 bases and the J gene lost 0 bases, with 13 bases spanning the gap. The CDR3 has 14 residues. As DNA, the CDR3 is TGCAGTGCGCCTGGCAGGGGCAGCACAGATACGCAGTATTTT. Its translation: CSAPGRGSTDTQYF.

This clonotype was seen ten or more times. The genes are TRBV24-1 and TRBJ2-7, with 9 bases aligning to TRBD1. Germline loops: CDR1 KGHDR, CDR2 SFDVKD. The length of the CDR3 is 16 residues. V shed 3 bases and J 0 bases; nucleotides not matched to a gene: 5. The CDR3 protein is CATSDTGTGSSYEQYF. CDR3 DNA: TGTGCCACCAGTGATACCGGGACAGGGAGCTCCTACGAGCAGTACTTC.

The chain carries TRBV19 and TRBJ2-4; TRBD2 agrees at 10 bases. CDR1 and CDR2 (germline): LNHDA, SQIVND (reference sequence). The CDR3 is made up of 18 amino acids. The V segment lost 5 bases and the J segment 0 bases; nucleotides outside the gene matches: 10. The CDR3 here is CASSPEGLAELAKNIQYF. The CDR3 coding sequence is TGTGCCAGTAGTCCCGAAGGACTAGCGGAGCTAGCCAAAAACATTCAGTACTTC.

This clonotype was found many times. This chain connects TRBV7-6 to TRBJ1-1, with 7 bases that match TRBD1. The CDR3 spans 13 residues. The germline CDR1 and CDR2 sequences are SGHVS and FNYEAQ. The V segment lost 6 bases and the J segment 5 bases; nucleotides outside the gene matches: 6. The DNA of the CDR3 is TGTGCCAGCAGTAAACAGGGGTCGACTGAAGCTTTCTTT. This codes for CASSKQGSTEAFF.

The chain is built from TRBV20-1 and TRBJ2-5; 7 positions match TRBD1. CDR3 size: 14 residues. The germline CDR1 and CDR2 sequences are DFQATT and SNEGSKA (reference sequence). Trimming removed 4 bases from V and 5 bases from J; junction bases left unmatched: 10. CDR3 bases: TGCAGTGCTAAGGGAGACAGGGTTCGGGAGACCCAGTACTTC. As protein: CSAKGDRVRETQYF.

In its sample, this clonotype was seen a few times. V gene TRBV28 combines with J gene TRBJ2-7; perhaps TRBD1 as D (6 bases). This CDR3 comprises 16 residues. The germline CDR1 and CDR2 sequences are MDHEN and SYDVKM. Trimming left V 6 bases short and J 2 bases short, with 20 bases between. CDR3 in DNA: TGTGCCAGCAGGCGCCTCGGGTGGGACACCGCCTACGAGCAGTACTTC. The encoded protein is CASRRLGWDTAYEQYF.

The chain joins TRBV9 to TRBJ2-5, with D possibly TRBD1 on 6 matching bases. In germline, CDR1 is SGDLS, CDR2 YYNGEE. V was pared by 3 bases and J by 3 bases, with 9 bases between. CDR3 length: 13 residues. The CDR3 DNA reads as TGTGCCAGCAGCGGATCAGGGGAAGAGACCCAGTACTTC. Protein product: CASSGSGEETQYF.